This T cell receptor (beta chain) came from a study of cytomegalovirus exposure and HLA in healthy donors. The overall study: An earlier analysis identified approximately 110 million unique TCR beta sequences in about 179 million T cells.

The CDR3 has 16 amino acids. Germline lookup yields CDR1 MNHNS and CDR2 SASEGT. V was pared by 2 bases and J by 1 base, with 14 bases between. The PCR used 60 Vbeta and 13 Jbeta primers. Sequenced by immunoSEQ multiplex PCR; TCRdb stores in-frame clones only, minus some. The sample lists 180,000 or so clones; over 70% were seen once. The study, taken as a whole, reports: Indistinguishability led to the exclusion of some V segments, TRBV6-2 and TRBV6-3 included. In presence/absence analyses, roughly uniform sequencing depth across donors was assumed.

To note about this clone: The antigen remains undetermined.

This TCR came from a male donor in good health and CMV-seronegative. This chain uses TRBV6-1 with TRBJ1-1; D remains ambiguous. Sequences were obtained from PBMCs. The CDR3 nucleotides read TGTGCCAGCAGTGAACATAGCGGACGGAGGAACACTGAAGCTTTCTTT. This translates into CASSEHSGRRNTEAFF.